This paragraph reports one T cell receptor (beta chain). Its target antigen remains unknown. One base away there is no much larger clone; base qualities are not given. Unstimulated Tregs (CD4+CD25+CD127-), CD4+ non-Tregs (CD4+CD25-), CD4 and CD8 cells were FACS-sorted from thawed PBMCs. Blood from healthy controls was obtained either from healthy volunteers or as purchased buffy coats. Healthy control blood was processed to PBMCs by Ficoll density gradient and cryopreserved, and patient PBMCs were collected before and after transplant. These data are taken from a study of Tregs in tolerant kidney transplant recipients (dated by TCRdb to about 2019). About the full investigation: The study used TCRbeta sequencing to identify donor-specific regulatory T cells before combined kidney and bone marrow transplantation, then tracked those cells after transplant. TCRbeta repertoire sequencing was used in 3 healthy controls to compare several methods for expanding Tregs specific for an allogeneic donor.

Genomic DNA was extracted from sorted cells with the QIAGEN DNeasy Blood and Tissue Kit for TCRbeta CDR3 sequencing. Through immunoSEQ, high-throughput TCRbeta CDR3 sequencing was done commercially, including PCR amplification with internal controls and bias correction. In the original analysis: Unique productive TCRbeta sequences were defined by CDR3 nucleotide sequence when primers matched and otherwise by CDR3 amino acid sequence together with Vbeta and Jbeta genes. To correct for sorting error, sequences found in more than one sorted population at a frequency ratio of 2:1 or less were discarded, and the remaining shared sequences were assigned to the population with the higher frequency. Sequences were defined as donor-reactive when expanded at least 5-fold in CFSE-low cells versus unstimulated cells and present at a frequency of at least 0.01% in CFSE-low cells. Repertoire divergence was quantified by Jensen-Shannon divergence using the top 100 TCRbeta sequences ranked by frequency. When a sample had multiple sequencing runs, each run was corrected for sorting error separately and the runs were then pooled. As stored in TCRdb, this immuneACCESS dataset retains in-frame rearrangements with V and J assigned. A fraction of the clones does not appear; measured against another copy, unresolved V genes explain less than half of the discrepancy, and the remainder lacks a known reason. The V and J calls and clone size were taken over from that table, and D and trimming were inferred from the DNA. The sample data list some 90,000 clones, and more than 90% of these were observed just once. The ten biggest clones cover roughly 4.3% of the sample.

Summary of the overall study and its limitations: Expanding Tregs with activated donor B cells appeared to identify the most biologically relevant and donor-specific TCRbeta repertoire. Because only a small number of patients were included, the study had limitations, and the results will need to be validated in larger populations as well as under other immunosuppression protocols. Although technical replication error seemed to be minimal, the question of biological reproducibility was not addressed directly.

Trimming removed 7 bases from V and 0 bases from J; the gene matches leave 10 bases unexplained. There are 15 amino acids in the CDR3, from cysteine to phenylalanine inclusive. Kept here is only the CDR3 DNA, which spans 45 bases and is read in frame from base 1. The sample comprised CD8+ T cells from blood. The TCR was taken from a human donor in good health. The chain links TRBV5-7 with TRBJ2-7; TRBD2 agrees with 7 junctional bases. TRBV5-7 is reported as an ORF; its role is uncertain. The DNA sequence is as follows: TGTGCCAGCCTAGGGAGGGCCCCCCCCTCCTACGAGCAGTACTTC. This encodes CASLGRAPPSYEQYF.